One T cell receptor beta chain is described in this entry. Its antigen is undetermined. V dropped 5 bases and J dropped 5; count of bases not matched to a gene: 7. Germline CDR1 and CDR2: MDHEN and SYDVKM. CDR3 length: 14 residues. The sample comes from a study of shared clonotypes between healthy human individuals. Study-level information: Those who served as donors were two women and a few men between the ages of 18 and 49. Each donor had three CD4 naive, three CD4 memory, two CD8 naive and one CD8 memory plate.

General study findings and limits: Specimens sampled were limited to blood, with tissue repertoires likely differing.

This table comes from immunoSEQ multiplex PCR, and its TCRdb copy is limited to in-frame clones, with some not included. The sample has over a million clones, about 96% seen once; the top ten hold approximately 1.2%. The receptor's source is a young man in good health. The rearrangement links TRBV28 to TRBJ2-7; the match to TRBD1 covers 9 bases. Material: naive CD4+ T cells sorted from blood. Subset given: CD45RA+ positively selected. CDR3 residues: CASSRGTGRNEQYF. CDR3 in DNA: TGTGCCAGCAGTCGGGGGACAGGGCGGAACGAGCAGTACTTC.